This T cell receptor (beta chain) was sequenced during a study of CD8+ T cells in alopecia areata. Extraction of RNA preceded its reverse transcription into cDNA, which served as the sequencing template. TCRdb's table, derived via immunoSEQ multiplex PCR, lists solely in-frame clones and lacks some. The sample holds some 180,000 clones, 63% seen once. Germline V CDR1 and CDR2: SGHRS, YFSETQ. V shed 0 bases and J shed 5 bases, with 15 bases lying between them. The CDR3 is made up of 15 amino acids. The chain combines TRBV5-1 with TRBJ2-7; D is possibly TRBD2 (6 bases). Specimen: CD4+ T cells sorted from blood, collected at week 0. This TCR came from a human donor with alopecia areata. The CDR3 is CASSLVGGESHEQYF. The CDR3, as DNA: TGCGCCAGCAGCTTGGTCGGAGGGGAGAGCCACGAGCAGTACTTC.